This TCR beta chain was profiled in a study of Graves' ophthalmopathy and Graves' hyperthyroidism. Amplified material comprised TCR beta CDR3 regions derived from RNA transcripts. HTBI primers served in a first-round RT-PCR, which a second-round multiplex PCR followed. In TCRdb, the multiplex PCR reads were re-called with MiXCR into one record per CDR3 protein. The sample lists under 400,000 distinct CDR3 sequences, roughly a sixth seen once, with over 9% in the top ten. This clonotype was detected ten times or more. Certain patients, namely those with other autoimmune diseases, uncontrolled infections, pregnancy or lactation, were excluded. Fresh peripheral blood, around 10 ml, was the PBMC source. Sequences were obtained from peripheral blood. This clonotype originated in an adult man with Graves' ophthalmopathy.

CDR3 region: CAIRDEDQPQHF. As DNA, the CDR3 is TGTGCCATCAGAGACGAAGATCAGCCCCAGCATTTT. V and J are TRBV10-3 and TRBJ1-5; D is undetermined. The CDR3 extends over 12 amino acids. The V and J ends lost 6 bases and 5 bases respectively, with 8 bases between them. Germline values: CDR1 ENHRY, CDR2 SYGVKD.